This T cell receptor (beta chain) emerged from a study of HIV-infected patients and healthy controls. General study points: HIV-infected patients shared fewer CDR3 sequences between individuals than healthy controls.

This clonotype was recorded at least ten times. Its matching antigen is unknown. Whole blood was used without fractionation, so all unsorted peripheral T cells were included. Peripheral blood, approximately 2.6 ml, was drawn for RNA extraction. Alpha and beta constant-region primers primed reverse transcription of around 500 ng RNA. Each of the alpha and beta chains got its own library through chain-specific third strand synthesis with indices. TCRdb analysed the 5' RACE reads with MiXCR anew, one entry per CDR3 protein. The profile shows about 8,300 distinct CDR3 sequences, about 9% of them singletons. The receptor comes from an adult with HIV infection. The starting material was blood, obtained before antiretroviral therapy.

This chain's CDR3 is CASSNLQATNEKLFF. CDR3 nucleotides: TGTGCCAGTAGCAACCTACAGGCAACTAATGAAAAACTGTTTTTT. The chain links TRBV19 to TRBJ1-4, with D perhaps matching TRBD1 (5 bases). Per the germline V gene, CDR1 is LNHDA and CDR2 is SQIVND (reference sequence). The length of the CDR3 is 15 residues. The V and J ends lost 6 bases and 0 bases respectively, with 11 bases between them.